Following are 22 T cell receptor beta chains from one sample sequenced in a study of blood T cell repertoires in COVID-19. Clones were read by immunoSEQ multiplex PCR, and TCRdb kept only the in-frame ones, dropping some. The repertoire holds about 220,000 clones, with roughly 87% as singletons. Sequencing was performed on peripheral blood. The receptors come from a man aged 35 to 55 with active or convalescent COVID-19.

The chain joins TRBV6-2 or TRBV6-3 to TRBJ2-7; no reliable D call. Germline V CDR1 and CDR2: MNHEY, SVGEGT. V shed 0 bases and J shed 2 bases, with 14 bases lying between them. The length of the CDR3 is 16 residues. Here the CDR3 reads CASSYSSRDMAYEQYF. CDR3 DNA: TGTGCCAGCAGTTACTCGAGCAGAGACATGGCCTACGAGCAGTACTTC.

The rearrangement joins TRBV27 to TRBJ2-3; 7 bases fit TRBD2. Losses at the gene ends were 3 bases for V and 5 bases for J; bases not matched to a gene: 5. There are 14 residues in the CDR3. Germline V gene sequence: CDR1 MNHEY, CDR2 SMNVEV (reference sequence). CDR3 loop: CASSLAGAEDTQYF. In DNA form, the CDR3 reads TGTGCCAGCAGTTTGGCGGGAGCCGAAGATACGCAGTATTTT.

The rearrangement links TRBV7-9 to TRBJ2-3; TRBD2 might be the D (6 bases). This CDR3 comprises 13 residues. Germline CDR1 is SEHNR and CDR2 is FQNEAQ (reference sequence). V shed 5 bases and J shed 5 bases, with 11 bases lying between them. CDR3 region: CASSLDGRDTQYF. DNA for the CDR3: TGTGCCAGCAGCCTAGACGGGAGAGATACGCAGTATTTT. Full variable domain (missing parts from reference TRBV7-9 and TRBJ2-3): DTGVSQNPRHKITKRGQNVTFRCDPISEHNRLYWYRQTLGQGPEFLTYFQNEAQLEKSRLLSDRFSAERPKGSFSTLEIQRTEQGDSAMYLCASSLDGRDTQYFGPGTRLTVL.

Points on this clone: At the DNA level, this CDR3 is encoded by other sequences in the same sample as well. The chain links TRBV28 to TRBJ1-5; D is ambiguous. Germline-derived CDR1 and CDR2 are MDHEN and SYDVKM. This CDR3 is 12 amino acids long. Trimming took off 2 bases at V and 7 bases at J, with 6 bases between the two ends. In nucleotides, the CDR3 is TGTGCCAGCAGTTTACGGGGACAGCCCCAGCATTTT. Translated: CASSLRGQPQHF.

The gene calls are TRBV28 and TRBJ1-3; TRBD1 matches at 9 bases. Germline CDR1 is MDHEN and CDR2 is SYDVKM. The V segment lost 5 bases and the J segment 6 bases; nucleotides outside the gene matches: 8. The CDR3 runs to 15 residues. CDR3 DNA sequence: TGTGCCAGCAGTCCGCACAGGGGGCATTCAAACACCATATATTTT. This translates into CASSPHRGHSNTIYF. Drawing the rest from reference TRBV28 and TRBJ1-3, the complete variable domain is DVKVTQSSRYLVKRTGEKVFLECVQDMDHENMFWYRQDPGLGLRLIYFSYDVKMKEKGDIPEGYSVSREKKERFSLILESASTNQTSMYLCASSPHRGHSNTIYFGEGSWLTVV.

This sequence joins TRBV11-2 and TRBJ1-2, with unresolved D. Germline loops: CDR1 SGHAT, CDR2 FQNNGV. The CDR3 is 14 residues long. The V gene lost 3 bases and the J gene lost 6 bases, with 14 bases spanning the gap. Written as DNA, the CDR3 is TGTGCCAGCAGCTTCGGGGTTGCCTTGGATGGCTACACCTTC. It yields the protein CASSFGVALDGYTF.

V and J are TRBV9 and TRBJ2-7, with 7 bases aligning to TRBD1. After removal of 4 bases from V and 4 bases from J, the junction contained 11 bases not matched to a gene. Germline loops: CDR1 SGDLS, CDR2 YYNGEE. The CDR3 runs to 15 residues. CDR3 residues: CASSPGRDRPYEQYF. Here the CDR3 DNA reads TGTGCCAGCAGCCCAGGCCGGGACAGACCGTACGAGCAGTACTTC.

The gene calls are TRBV27 and TRBJ1-2; D possibly corresponds to TRBD1 (5 bases). V gave up 0 bases and J gave up 1 base, with 15 bases separating them. This CDR3 contains 17 residues. CDR1 and CDR2 (germline): MNHEY, SMNVEV (reference sequence). The CDR3 DNA sequence: TGTGCCAGCAGTTTATCGTTTGGGCAGGGAAATAACTATGGCTACACCTTC. Translated, it gives CASSLSFGQGNNYGYTF.

The rearrangement uses TRBV6-4 and TRBJ1-6; D is ambiguous. In germline, CDR1 is MRHNA, CDR2 SNTAGT. Between the trimmed V and J ends, which lost 0 bases and 7 bases, there was a span of 7 bases. The CDR3 consists of 14 residues. CDR3 bases: TGTGCCAGCAGTGACTCAGGAGAGAATTCACCCCTCCACTTT. Translating it yields CASSDSGENSPLHF.

The chain uses TRBV28 and TRBJ2-7; D call uncertain. This CDR3 comprises 12 residues. The V and J ends lost 5 bases and 3 bases respectively, with 8 bases between them. Germline CDR1 MDHEN, CDR2 SYDVKM. The CDR3 sequence is CASSPPRYEQYF. The CDR3 coding sequence is TGTGCCAGCAGTCCCCCCCGCTACGAGCAGTACTTC.

The genes are TRBV5-4 and TRBJ1-2, with D possibly TRBD1 on 6 matching bases. Looked up from germline, CDR1 is SGHNT and CDR2 is YYREEE (reference sequence). V gave up 4 bases and J gave up 2 bases, with 18 bases separating them. CDR3 length equals 16 residues. CDR3 in DNA: TGTGCCAGCAGCCCCACTTGGTGGGGGCCCAACTATGGCTACACCTTC. Its protein product is CASSPTWWGPNYGYTF.

V usage is TRBV3-1 (or the pseudogene TRBV3-2) and J usage is TRBJ2-7; 9 positions match TRBD1. This CDR3 is 14 amino acids long. Trimming took 6 bases from V and 2 from J; bases not matched to a gene: 5. Germline-derived CDR1 and CDR2 are LGHDT and YNNKEL (reference sequence). The CDR3 coding sequence is TGTGCCAGCAGGGACAGGGGTCAAACCTACGAGCAGTACTTC. This translates into CASRDRGQTYEQYF.

The rearrangement joins TRBV5-4 to TRBJ2-5; no firm D call. Germline lookup yields CDR1 SGHNT and CDR2 YYREEE (reference sequence). Trimming cost V 2 bases and J 5 bases, with 7 bases left between them. This CDR3 is built from 12 residues. This CDR3 is CASSFPSETQYF. The CDR3 DNA reads as TGTGCCAGCAGCTTTCCGTCGGAGACCCAGTACTTC.

The V gene is TRBV6-6, the J gene TRBJ1-6; D is perhaps TRBD1 (5 bases). Per germline, CDR1 MNHNY and CDR2 SVGAGI (reference sequence). This CDR3 has 15 residues. The V end was cut by 3 bases, the J end by 8 bases, with 14 bases between. The CDR3 bases are TGTGCCAGCAGTTATGGGATAGGAGGGGATTCACCCCTCCACTTT. Translated, it gives CASSYGIGGDSPLHF.

There are a few counts of this clone. The CDR3, as DNA: TGTGCCAGCCTTGAGGGACAGATTAACTATGGCTACACCTTC. This codes for CASLEGQINYGYTF. The chain is built from TRBV2 and TRBJ1-2; 7 nucleotides line up with TRBD1. With 8 bases clipped from V and 1 base from J, the junction kept 7 bases outside the gene matches. The CDR3 consists of 14 residues. Looked up from germline, CDR1 is SNHLY and CDR2 is FYNNEI.

The chain is built from TRBV19 and TRBJ2-3; 10 bases are shared with TRBD2. The ends lost 2 bases at V and 2 bases at J; junction bases unmatched: 1. The CDR3 sequence is 15 residues long. CDR1 and CDR2 (germline): LNHDA, SQIVND (reference sequence). CDR3 DNA: TGTGCCAGTAGTATACTAGCGGGAGCCACAGATACGCAGTATTTT. It encodes CASSILAGATDTQYF.

This clone was seen just once. The chain employs TRBV2 and TRBJ2-7; weak D call: TRBD2 (6 bases). The germline V gene encodes CDR1 SNHLY and CDR2 FYNNEI. V dropped 3 bases and J dropped 0 bases, with 12 bases sitting between them. The CDR3 sequence is 15 residues long. The CDR3 spells CASSDPRGNSYEQYF. DNA of the CDR3: TGTGCCAGCAGTGACCCCCGGGGGAACTCCTACGAGCAGTACTTC.

V usage is TRBV19 and J usage is TRBJ2-3, with TRBD1 identical over 10 bases. Losses at the gene ends were 3 bases for V and 2 bases for J; bases not matched to a gene: 2. This CDR3 is 15 amino acids long. CDR1 LNHDA and CDR2 SQIVND come from the germline V gene (reference sequence). This chain's CDR3 is CASSIDRGPTDTQYF. Here the CDR3 DNA reads TGTGCCAGTAGTATTGACAGGGGGCCCACAGATACGCAGTATTTT.

This clone is a singleton in its sample. The chain links TRBV27 to TRBJ1-1, with TRBD1 matching over 11 bases. Germline lookup yields CDR1 MNHEY and CDR2 SMNVEV (reference sequence). Trimming cost V 5 bases and J 11 bases; bases outside gene matches: 13. The CDR3 totals 15 residues. The CDR3 reads CASSAAGTGGRGAFF. The DNA for the CDR3 is TGTGCCAGCAGTGCAGCCGGGACAGGGGGAAGAGGGGCTTTCTTT.

The chain joins TRBV7-9 to TRBJ1-1; unclear D gene. V was pared by 1 base and J by 8 bases, with 11 bases between. Germline CDR1 and CDR2: SEHNR and FQNEAQ (reference sequence). There are 13 residues in the CDR3. The CDR3 sequence is CASSLELGGEAFF. CDR3 bases: TGTGCCAGCAGCTTAGAGTTGGGCGGGGAAGCTTTCTTT.

This chain connects TRBV28 to TRBJ1-2; 11 bases map to TRBD1. CDR1 and CDR2 from the germline V gene are MDHEN and SYDVKM. The CDR3 is made up of 16 amino acids. The trim removed 6 bases at V and 4 bases at J, leaving 10 bases unmatched. CDR3 sequence reads: CASRLTWGQGGYGYTF. CDR3 nucleotide sequence: TGTGCCAGCAGGTTGACCTGGGGACAGGGGGGCTATGGCTACACCTTC.

The chain has TRBV27 and TRBJ1-1; D remains unclear. The CDR3 extends over 13 amino acids. Germline assignment: CDR1 MNHEY and CDR2 SMNVEV (reference sequence). V dropped 3 bases and J dropped 3 bases, with 8 bases sitting between them. The CDR3 DNA sequence: TGTGCCAGCAGTTTCGGAGGTCACACTGAAGCTTTCTTT. Encoded protein: CASSFGGHTEAFF.